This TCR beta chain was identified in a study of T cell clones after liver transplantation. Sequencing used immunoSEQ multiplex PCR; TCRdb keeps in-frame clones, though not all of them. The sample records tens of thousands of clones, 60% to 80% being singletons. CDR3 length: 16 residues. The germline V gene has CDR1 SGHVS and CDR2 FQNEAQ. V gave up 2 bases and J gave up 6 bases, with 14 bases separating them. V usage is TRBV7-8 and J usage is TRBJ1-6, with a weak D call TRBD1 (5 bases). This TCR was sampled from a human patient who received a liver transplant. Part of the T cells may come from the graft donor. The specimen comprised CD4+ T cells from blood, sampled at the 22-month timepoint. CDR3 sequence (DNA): TGTGCCAGCAGCTTAAGGGGAGACTCTTCTAATTCACCCCTCCACTTT. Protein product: CASSLRGDSSNSPLHF.